This T cell receptor beta chain was identified in a study of blood T cell repertoires in COVID-19. On the study more broadly: PBMCs, B-cell-depleted T cells, or T cells provided the cDNA or gDNA that made up the material.

Using immunoSEQ multiplex PCR, the repertoire was profiled, and TCRdb retains in-frame clones only, with some absent. The sample contains roughly 350,000 clones, approximately 88% of which appear only once. CDR3 length: 17 amino acids. In germline, CDR1 is MNHEY, CDR2 SMNVEV (reference sequence). Losses at the gene ends were 3 bases for V and 5 bases for J; bases not matched to a gene: 12. The receptor was isolated from a woman aged 45-59 years with active or convalescent COVID-19. The rearrangement joins TRBV27 to TRBJ2-7; 11 bases fit TRBD2. Material for sequencing was peripheral blood. CDR3 region: CASSLVSGGGRGDEQYF. In nucleotides, the CDR3 is TGTGCCAGCAGTTTGGTTAGCGGGGGGGGGCGAGGGGACGAGCAGTACTTC.